What follows is one TCR beta chain and its context. Germline V lookup: CDR1 MNHEY, CDR2 SMNVEV (reference sequence). The ends lost 4 bases at V and 8 bases at J; junction bases unmatched: 9. This CDR3 comprises 15 residues. This specimen belongs to a study of blood T cell repertoires in COVID-19. Profiling relied on immunoSEQ multiplex PCR, and the TCRdb table lists in-frame clones only, not all of them. The table includes hundreds of thousands of clones, about four fifths detected once. Source material: PBMCs or T cells enriched from blood (not recorded which). This receptor was obtained from a woman aged 45-59 years who had been exposed to COVID-19. The rearrangement joins TRBV27 to TRBJ2-1; 9 bases line up with TRBD1. The CDR3 loop reads CASSSRQGGGHEQFF. The CDR3 DNA is TGTGCCAGCAGTTCGCGACAGGGGGGAGGACATGAGCAGTTCTTC.